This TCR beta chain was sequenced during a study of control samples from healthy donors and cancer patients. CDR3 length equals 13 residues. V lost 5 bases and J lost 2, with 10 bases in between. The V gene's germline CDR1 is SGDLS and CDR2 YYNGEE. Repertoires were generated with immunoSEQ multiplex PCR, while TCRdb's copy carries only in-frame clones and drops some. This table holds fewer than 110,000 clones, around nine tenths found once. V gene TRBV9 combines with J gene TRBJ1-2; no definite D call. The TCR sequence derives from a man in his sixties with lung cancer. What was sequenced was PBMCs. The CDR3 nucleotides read TGTGCCAGCAGGCCGACTGAGAACTATGGCTACACCTTC. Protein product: CASRPTENYGYTF.